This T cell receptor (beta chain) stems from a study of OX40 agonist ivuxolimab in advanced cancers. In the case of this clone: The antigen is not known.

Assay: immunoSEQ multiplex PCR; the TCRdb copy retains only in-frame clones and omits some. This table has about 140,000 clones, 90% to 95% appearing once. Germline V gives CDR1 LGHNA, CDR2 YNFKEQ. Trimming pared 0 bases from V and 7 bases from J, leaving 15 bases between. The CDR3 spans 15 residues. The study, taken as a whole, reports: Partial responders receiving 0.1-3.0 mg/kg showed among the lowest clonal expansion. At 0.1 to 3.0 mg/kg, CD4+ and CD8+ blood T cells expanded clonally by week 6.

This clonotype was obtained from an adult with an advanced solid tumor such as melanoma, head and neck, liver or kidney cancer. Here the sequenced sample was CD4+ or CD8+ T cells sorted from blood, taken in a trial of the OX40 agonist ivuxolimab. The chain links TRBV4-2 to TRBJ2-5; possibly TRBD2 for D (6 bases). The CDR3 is CASSQDSGVAGTQYF. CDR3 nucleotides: TGTGCCAGCAGCCAAGATTCGGGAGTGGCTGGGACCCAGTACTTC.